The 5 T cell receptor beta chains in this list originate from one sample, sequenced in a study of tumor-infiltrating lymphocytes in primary liver carcinoma. TCR beta cDNA was reverse-transcribed from approximately 0.45 ug of total RNA. The reaction used a constant-region primer and ProtoScript II reverse transcriptase. Construction of TCR beta libraries relied on three successive nested multiplex PCR rounds employing slightly modified ARM-PCR. The first two PCR rounds used TRBV1-TRBV30 primers with a Cbeta primer, roughly 10 cycles each. TCRdb independently ran MiXCR on the multiplex PCR reads; one entry per CDR3 protein. The data hold 99,000 or so distinct CDR3 sequences, with approximately 71% observed a single time. Co-extraction of both nucleic acids (RNA and DNA) used about 20-34 mg of unsorted bulk tissue. The sample was liver tumor tissue from sampling region 5. Subset meaning: tumor region T5, tumor centre. The source of these receptors is an older woman with primary liver carcinoma and hepatitis B virus infection.

The chain joins TRBV28 to TRBJ1-3; 7 bases map to TRBD1. The CDR3 is 15 amino acids. V lost 5 bases and J lost 4; bases outside the gene matches: 8. Looked up from germline, CDR1 is MDHEN and CDR2 is SYDVKM. As DNA, the CDR3 is TGTGCCAGCAGTAGCGAGACAGGGATCGGAAACACCATATATTTT. Its protein is CASSSETGIGNTIYF. The variable domain in full, with the rest retrieved from reference TRBV28 and TRBJ1-3, is DVKVTQSSRYLVKRTGEKVFLECVQDMDHENMFWYRQDPGLGLRLIYFSYDVKMKEKGDIPEGYSVSREKKERFSLILESASTNQTSMYLCASSSETGIGNTIYFGEGSWLTVV.

This clonotype was observed at least ten times. The chain recombines TRBV7-8 with TRBJ2-3; TRBD2 aligns across 15 bases. CDR1 is SGHVS and CDR2 is FQNEAQ in the germline V gene. Trimming removed 4 bases from V and 4 bases from J; junction bases left unmatched: 3. The CDR3 is made up of 16 amino acids. The CDR3 here is CASSSGLAGGSDTQYF. CDR3 DNA sequence: TGTGCCAGCAGCTCCGGACTAGCGGGAGGGTCAGATACGCAGTATTTT.

Turning to this clonotype: At one of its ends the junction is not consistent with the germline gene, which may arise from a read error. The rearrangement joins TRBV5-5 to TRBJ2-5; D remains ambiguous. The CDR3 has 13 amino acids. Per the germline V gene, CDR1 is SGHKS and CDR2 is YYEKEE (reference sequence). Here the CDR3 DNA reads TGTGCTAGCAGCTTGTTATCTGAGGAGACCCAGTACTTC. It codes for CASSLLSEETQYF.

Comments on this clonotype: The junction differs from germline at one of its ends, possibly a read error. The chain has TRBV4-1 and TRBJ2-7; D is undetermined. The CDR3 runs 13 residues. Germline CDR1 and CDR2: MGHRA and YSYEKL. CDR3 coding DNA: TGCGTCAGCAGTCAAGTAACGGGTGACGAGAAGTACTTC. It is translated as CVSSQVTGDEKYF.

As concerns this clonotype: Sequence at one end of the junction differs from germline and may be a read error. J is TRBJ2-1 and V is TRBV11-2, with unresolved D. In germline, CDR1 is SGHAT, CDR2 FQNNGV. This CDR3 region has 14 residues. CDR3 sequence (DNA): TGTGCCAGCGCCTCTTCGAGCTCCTATAATGAGCAGTTCTTC. Translated, it gives CASASSSSYNEQFF.